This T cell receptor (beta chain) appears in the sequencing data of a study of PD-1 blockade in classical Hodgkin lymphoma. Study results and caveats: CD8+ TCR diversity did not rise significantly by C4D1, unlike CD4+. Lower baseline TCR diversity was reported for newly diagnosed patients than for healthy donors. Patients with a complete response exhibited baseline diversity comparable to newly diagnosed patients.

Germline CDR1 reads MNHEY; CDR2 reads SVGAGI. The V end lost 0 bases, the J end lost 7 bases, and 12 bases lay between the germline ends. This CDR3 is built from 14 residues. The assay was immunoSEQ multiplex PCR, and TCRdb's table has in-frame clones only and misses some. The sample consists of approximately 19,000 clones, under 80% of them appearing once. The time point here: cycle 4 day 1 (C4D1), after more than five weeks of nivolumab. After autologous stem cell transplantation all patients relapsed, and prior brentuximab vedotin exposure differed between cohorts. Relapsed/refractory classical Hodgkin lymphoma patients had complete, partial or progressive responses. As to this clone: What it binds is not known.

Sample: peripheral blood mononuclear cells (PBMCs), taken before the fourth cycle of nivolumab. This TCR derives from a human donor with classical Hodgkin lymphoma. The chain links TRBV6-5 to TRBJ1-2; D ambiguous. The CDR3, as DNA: TGTGCCAGCAGTTACTCCTTCGGGAGGTTTGGCTACACCTTC. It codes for CASSYSFGRFGYTF.